Listed below are T cell receptor beta chains from one sample, sequenced in a study of response to subunit inactivated influenza vaccine. TCRdb re-called the RT-PCR reads through MiXCR, storing one row per CDR3 protein. Among just under 550,000 distinct CDR3 sequences, around 25% were seen once, and the ten largest hold under 3.5%. The same data also went into a second study, on T cells expressing NK-cell markers.

Sequenced here: CD4+ T cells sorted from PBMCs, sampled roughly 12 days after vaccination. These receptor sequences come from a man in his forties or fifties who received an inactivated influenza vaccine. Both conserved end residues are part of each CDR3. The D gene is left open where the match is weak. Size is stated for part of the rows, as once, few or many counts, or as a class when the clone is expanded.

cdr3_aa cdr3_nt d_call j_call v_call clone_size
CASSPITGTGTYEQYF TGTGCCAGCTCACCAATCACCGGGACAGGGACCTACGAGCAGTACTTC TRBD1 TRBJ2-7 TRBV18 NA
CATSDLLTSNEQFF TGTGCCACCAGTGATTTGTTGACTAGCAATGAGCAGTTCTTC NA TRBJ2-1 TRBV24-1 few
CASSLVASGTDTQYF TGCGCCAGCAGCTTGGTGGCTAGTGGAACAGATACGCAGTATTTT NA TRBJ2-3 TRBV5-1 few
CATSRDLGGRAYNEQFF TGTGCCACCAGCAGAGATCTGGGCGGGAGAGCCTACAATGAGCAGTTCTTC TRBD2 TRBJ2-1 TRBV15 NA
CASSVGGPGNTIYF TGTGCCAGCAGCGTAGGAGGTCCTGGAAACACCATATATTTT NA TRBJ1-3 TRBV9 NA
CASSFRTGRISPLHF TGTGCCAGCAGCTTTCGGACAGGCAGGATTTCACCCCTCCACTTT TRBD1 TRBJ1-6 TRBV5-6 many
CASSLAVAAPYEQYF TGTGCCAGCAGCTTGGCGGTAGCGGCTCCCTACGAGCAGTACTTC NA TRBJ2-7 TRBV11-2 NA
CASSLGGESSQPQHF TGCGCCAGCAGCTTGGGAGGAGAAAGCAGCCAGCCCCAGCATTTT NA TRBJ1-5 TRBV5-1 NA
CASCRLAGSYEQYF TGTGCCAGCTGCCGACTAGCGGGCTCCTACGAGCAGTACTTC TRBD2 TRBJ2-7 TRBV4-2 few
CASSRTGITGELFF TGTGCCAGCAGCCGGACAGGGATTACCGGGGAGCTGTTTTTT TRBD1 TRBJ2-2 TRBV12-3/TRBV12-4 few
CSADKGTLSSYEQYF TGCAGTGCGGATAAAGGGACACTGAGCTCCTACGAGCAGTACTTC NA TRBJ2-7 TRBV20-1 NA
CASSDEGGSSGANVLTF TGTGCCAGCAGTGACGAGGGAGGCTCCTCTGGGGCCAACGTCCTGACTTTC NA TRBJ2-6 TRBV2 NA
CASSLAGGNTEAFF TGTGCCAGCAGTTTAGCCGGAGGGAACACTGAAGCTTTCTTT NA TRBJ1-1 TRBV12-3/TRBV12-4 many
CSAKQNRGYGYTF TGCAGTGCTAAACAGAACAGGGGCTATGGCTACACCTTC TRBD1 TRBJ1-2 TRBV20-1 NA
CASSPGQGASKLFF TGCGCCAGCAGCCCGGGACAGGGGGCTTCGAAACTGTTTTTT TRBD1 TRBJ1-4 TRBV5-1 NA
CSARGDRGMYEQFF TGCAGTGCTAGAGGGGACAGGGGGATGTATGAGCAGTTCTTC TRBD1 TRBJ2-1 TRBV20-1 NA
CASSRSDRGDIQYF TGTGCCAGCAGCCGTTCGGACAGGGGAGACATTCAGTACTTC TRBD1 TRBJ2-4 TRBV7-8 NA
CASSLTDSGEYNEQFF TGTGCCAGCAGCCTAACCGATAGCGGGGAGTACAATGAGCAGTTCTTC TRBD2 TRBJ2-1 TRBV6-1 NA
CAIRNSGNTIYF TGTGCCATCAGGAACTCTGGAAACACCATATATTTT NA TRBJ1-3 TRBV10-3 few
CSARTTGSPSPLHF TGCAGTGCTAGGACGACTGGCTCTCCTTCACCCCTCCACTTT NA TRBJ1-6 TRBV20-1 few
CASSHGRTYEQYF TGTGCCAGCAGCCACGGGCGCACCTACGAGCAGTACTTC NA TRBJ2-7 TRBV12-3/TRBV12-4 few
CASSVAPNRNEQFF TGTGCCAGCAGCGTGGCCCCGAATCGCAATGAGCAGTTCTTC NA TRBJ2-1 TRBV9 few
CASSLDLYEQYF TGCGCCAGCAGCTTGGATCTCTACGAGCAGTACTTC NA TRBJ2-7 TRBV5-1 many
CASSFGTGVYEQYF TGTGCCAGCAGTTTTGGGACAGGGGTATACGAGCAGTACTTC TRBD1 TRBJ2-7 TRBV27 NA
CASSRTGIRELFF TGTGCCAGCAGCCGAACAGGGATCCGGGAGCTGTTTTTT NA TRBJ2-2 TRBV7-2 NA
CASSLADRGHEQYF TGTGCCAGCAGCTTAGCAGACAGGGGTCACGAGCAGTACTTC TRBD1 TRBJ2-7 TRBV11-2 NA
CASSLSGAYGYTF TGTGCCAGCAGTTTATCCGGTGCCTATGGCTACACCTTC NA TRBJ1-2 TRBV28 few
CASSLRLAGPPSNEQFF TGTGCCAGCAGTCTCCGACTAGCGGGACCCCCTAGCAATGAGCAGTTCTTC TRBD2 TRBJ2-1 TRBV6-1 NA
CASRGLVVQPQHF TGTGCCAGCAGGGGCTTGGTCGTTCAGCCCCAGCATTTT NA TRBJ1-5 TRBV6-1 NA